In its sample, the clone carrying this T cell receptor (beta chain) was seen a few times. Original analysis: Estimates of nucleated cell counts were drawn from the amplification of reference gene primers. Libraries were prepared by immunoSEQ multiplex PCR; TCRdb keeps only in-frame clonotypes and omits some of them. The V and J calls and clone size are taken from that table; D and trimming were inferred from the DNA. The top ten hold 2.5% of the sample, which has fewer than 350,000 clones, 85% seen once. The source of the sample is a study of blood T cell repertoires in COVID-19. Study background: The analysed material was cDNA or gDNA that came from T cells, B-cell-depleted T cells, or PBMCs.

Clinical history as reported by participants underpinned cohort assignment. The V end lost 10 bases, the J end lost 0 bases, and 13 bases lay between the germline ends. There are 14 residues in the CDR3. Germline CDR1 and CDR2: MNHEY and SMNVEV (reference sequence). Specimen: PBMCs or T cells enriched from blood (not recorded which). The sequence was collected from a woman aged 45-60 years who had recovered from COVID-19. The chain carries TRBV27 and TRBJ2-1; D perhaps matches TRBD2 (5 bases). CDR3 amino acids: CATETRGSYNEQFF. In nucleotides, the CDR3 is TGTGCCACCGAAACTAGAGGCTCCTACAATGAGCAGTTCTTC.